The entry below describes one TCR beta chain. Its antigen remains unidentified. This sample is drawn from a study of shared clonotypes between healthy human individuals. Study-wide findings and caveats: Four donors held about 5% of naive CD4 clonotypes in common.

Naive CD8 cells comprised CD45RO-negative, CCR7-positively selected cells, excluding terminally differentiated effector memory CD45RA+ cells. Assay used: immunoSEQ multiplex PCR; TCRdb lists only in-frame clones, some missing. The sample carries 600,000 or so clones, 90% to 95% recorded once. The CDR3 sequence is 16 residues long. V was pared by 0 bases and J by 5 bases, with 17 bases between. CDR1 is LNHNV and CDR2 is YYDKDF in the germline V gene (reference sequence). This sequence originates from a woman under 40 in good health. The sample was naive CD8+ T cells sorted from blood. This chain uses TRBV15 with TRBJ2-7; D gene uncertain. The CDR3 DNA reads TGTGCCACCAGCAGAGATTCCGGGCTTAAACGGGACGAGCAGTACTTC. This encodes CATSRDSGLKRDEQYF.